This T cell receptor (beta chain) was sequenced for a study of cytomegalovirus exposure and HLA in healthy donors. Study observations and caveats: Within a later analysis, the majority of CMV-associated TCR beta chains appeared HLA-restricted.

The V gene's germline CDR1 is SGHNT and CDR2 YYREEE (reference sequence). V was trimmed by 4 bases and J by 6 bases, leaving 10 bases between them. This CDR3 has 13 amino acids. The PCR was carried out with 60 Vbeta primers and 13 Jbeta primers. Data came from immunoSEQ multiplex PCR; TCRdb stores just in-frame clones and leaves some out. Of more than 150,000 clones listed, roughly four fifths are singletons. Concerning this clone: Antigen unknown.

Specimen: PBMCs. The sequence was obtained from a man between 45 and 60 years old in good health and CMV-seronegative. The chain recombines TRBV5-4 with TRBJ1-4; D not resolved. The CDR3 here is CASSPSRDEKLFF. The CDR3 DNA follows: TGTGCCAGCAGCCCCTCCCGGGATGAAAAACTGTTTTTT.